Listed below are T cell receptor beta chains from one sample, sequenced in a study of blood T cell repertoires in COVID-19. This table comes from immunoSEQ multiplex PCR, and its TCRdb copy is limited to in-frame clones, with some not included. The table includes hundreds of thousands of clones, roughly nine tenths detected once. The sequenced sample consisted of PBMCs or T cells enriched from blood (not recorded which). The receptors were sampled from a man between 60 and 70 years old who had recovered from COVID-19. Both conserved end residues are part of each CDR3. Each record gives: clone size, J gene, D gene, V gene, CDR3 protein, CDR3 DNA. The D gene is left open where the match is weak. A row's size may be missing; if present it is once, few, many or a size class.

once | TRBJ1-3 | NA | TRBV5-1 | CASSSSVGAGNTIYF | TGCGCCAGCAGCTCTAGCGTGGGGGCTGGAAACACCATATATTTT
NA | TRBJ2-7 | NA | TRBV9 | CASSQNSYEQYF | TGTGCCAGCAGCCAAAATAGCTACGAGCAGTACTTC
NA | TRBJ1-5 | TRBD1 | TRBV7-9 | CASSLASNRGSNQPQHF | TGTGCCAGCAGCTTAGCGTCGAACAGGGGTAGCAATCAGCCCCAGCATTTT
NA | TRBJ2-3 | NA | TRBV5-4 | CASSASRVDTQYF | TGTGCCAGCAGCGCCTCTCGGGTGGATACGCAGTATTTT
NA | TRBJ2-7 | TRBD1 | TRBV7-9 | CASSWDRDRTYEQYF | TGTGCCAGCAGCTGGGACCGGGACAGGACCTACGAGCAGTACTTC
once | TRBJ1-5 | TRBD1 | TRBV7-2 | CASSTKSGGNQPQHF | TGTGCCAGCAGCACAAAATCAGGGGGAAATCAGCCCCAGCATTTT
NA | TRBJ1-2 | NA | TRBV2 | CASSEEGVGYTF | TGTGCCAGCAGTGAAGAGGGGGTGGGCTACACCTTC
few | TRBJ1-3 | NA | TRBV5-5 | CASSSGTDRNTIYF | TGTGCCAGCAGCTCTGGGACTGATAGAAACACCATATATTTT
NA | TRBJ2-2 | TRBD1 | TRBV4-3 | CASSQETGGTGELFF | TGCGCCAGCAGCCAAGAGACAGGGGGCACCGGGGAGCTGTTTTTT
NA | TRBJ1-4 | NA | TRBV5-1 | CASSLEGELFF | TGCGCCAGCAGCCTGGAAGGGGAACTGTTTTTT
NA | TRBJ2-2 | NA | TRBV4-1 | CASSQSGTNTGELFF | TGCGCCAGCAGCCAATCAGGGACGAACACCGGGGAGCTGTTTTTT
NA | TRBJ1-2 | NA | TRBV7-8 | CASSLGGDYGYTF | TGTGCCAGCAGCTTAGGAGGAGACTATGGCTACACCTTC
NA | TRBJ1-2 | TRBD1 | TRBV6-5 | CASSYRQGNGYTF | TGTGCCAGCAGTTACCGACAGGGTAATGGCTACACCTTC
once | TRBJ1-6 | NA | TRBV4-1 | CASSQEAQGNSPLHF | TGCGCCAGCAGCCAAGAGGCCCAGGGTAATTCACCCCTCCACTTT
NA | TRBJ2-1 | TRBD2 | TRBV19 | CASSIDSGSSYNEQFF | TGTGCCAGTAGTATAGATAGCGGGAGCTCCTACAATGAGCAGTTCTTC
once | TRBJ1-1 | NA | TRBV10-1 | CASSGEGDTEAFF | TGCGCCAGCAGTGGTGAGGGAGACACTGAAGCTTTCTTT
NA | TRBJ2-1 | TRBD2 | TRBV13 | CASSLASSGNNEQFF | TGTGCCAGCAGCTTAGCGTCTAGCGGAAACAATGAGCAGTTCTTC
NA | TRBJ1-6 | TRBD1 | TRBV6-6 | CASSTETGLAPLHF | TGTGCCAGCAGTACTGAGACAGGGCTGGCGCCCCTCCACTTT
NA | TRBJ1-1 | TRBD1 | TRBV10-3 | CATGTGELTEAFF | TGTGCCACAGGGACAGGGGAACTCACTGAAGCTTTCTTT
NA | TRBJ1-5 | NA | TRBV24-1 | CATSDRQSGAAQHF | TGTGCCACCAGTGATCGGCAAAGTGGAGCGGCCCAGCATTTT
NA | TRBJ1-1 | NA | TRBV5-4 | CASSLEDISEAFF | TGTGCCAGCAGCTTGGAGGACATAAGTGAAGCTTTCTTT
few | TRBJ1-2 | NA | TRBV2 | CASSEIRGNYGYTF | TGTGCCAGCAGTGAAATTCGAGGGAACTATGGCTACACCTTC
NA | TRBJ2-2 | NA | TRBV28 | CASSISGNTGELFF | TGTGCCAGCAGTATTAGCGGGAACACCGGGGAGCTGTTTTTT
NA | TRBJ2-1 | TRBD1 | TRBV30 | CAWSDGTGDNEQFF | TGTGCCTGGAGTGATGGGACAGGCGACAATGAGCAGTTCTTC
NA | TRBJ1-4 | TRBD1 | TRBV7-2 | CASSGRTGSVEKLFF | TGTGCCAGCAGCGGAAGGACAGGGTCAGTTGAAAAACTGTTTTTT
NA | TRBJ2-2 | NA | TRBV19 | CASSLSGNTGELFF | TGTGCCAGTAGTTTATCAGGGAACACCGGGGAGCTGTTTTTT
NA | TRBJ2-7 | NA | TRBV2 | CASSGQTSYEQYF | TGTGCCAGCAGCGGACAGACTTCCTACGAGCAGTACTTC
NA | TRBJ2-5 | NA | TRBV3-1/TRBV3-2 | CASRPTGRETQYF | TGTGCCAGCAGACCGACAGGGAGGGAGACCCAGTACTTC
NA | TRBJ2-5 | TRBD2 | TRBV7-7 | CASSSGGLARETQYF | TGTGCTAGCAGCTCTGGGGGACTAGCGCGCGAGACCCAGTACTTC
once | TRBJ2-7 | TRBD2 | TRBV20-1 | CSGLAGNEQYF | TGCAGTGGCCTAGCGGGTAACGAGCAGTACTTC
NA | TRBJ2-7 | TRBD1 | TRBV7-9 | CASSTSDRGPTYEQYF | TGTGCCAGCAGCACCAGCGACAGGGGGCCGACCTACGAGCAGTACTTC
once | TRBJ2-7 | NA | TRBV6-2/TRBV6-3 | CASSYVSPDYYEQYF | TGTGCCAGCAGTTACGTCTCTCCGGACTACTACGAGCAGTACTTC
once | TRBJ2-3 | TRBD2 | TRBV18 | CASSPRAGGTRTDTQYF | TGTGCCAGCTCACCGCGAGCGGGAGGGACTCGCACAGATACGCAGTATTTT
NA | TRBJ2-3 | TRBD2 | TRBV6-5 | CASSQTSGDTDTQYF | TGTGCCAGCAGTCAGACTAGCGGCGACACAGATACGCAGTATTTT
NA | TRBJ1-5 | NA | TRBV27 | CASSFLGRGQPQHF | TGTGCCAGCAGTTTTTTGGGGAGGGGTCAGCCCCAGCATTTT
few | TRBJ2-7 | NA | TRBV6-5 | CASRSAVPNEQYF | TGTGCCAGCAGAAGCGCGGTCCCCAACGAGCAGTACTTC
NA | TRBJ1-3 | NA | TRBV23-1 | CASSLTRGISGNTIYF | TGCGCCAGCAGTCTTACGAGGGGGATCTCTGGAAACACCATATATTTT
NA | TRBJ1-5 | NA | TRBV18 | CASSPSEISNQPQHF | TGTGCCAGCTCACCCTCTGAGATTAGCAATCAGCCCCAGCATTTT
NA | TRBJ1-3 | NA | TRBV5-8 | CASSFDRPGLGSGNTIYF | TGTGCCAGCAGCTTTGACCGCCCGGGTCTGGGCTCTGGAAACACCATATATTTT
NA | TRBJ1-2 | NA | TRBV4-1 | CASSQGGVQNYGYTF | TGCGCCAGCAGCCAAGGCGGGGTACAGAACTATGGCTACACCTTC
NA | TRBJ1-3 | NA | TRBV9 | CASSPRQASGNTIYF | TGTGCCAGCAGCCCGCGCCAGGCGTCTGGAAACACCATATATTTT
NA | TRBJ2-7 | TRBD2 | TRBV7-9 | CASSPNGTRSSYEQYF | TGTGCCAGCAGCCCAAACGGGACTAGAAGCTCCTACGAGCAGTACTTC
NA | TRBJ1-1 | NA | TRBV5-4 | CASSLGGNTNTEAFF | TGTGCCAGCAGCTTGGGGGGCAATACGAACACTGAAGCTTTCTTT
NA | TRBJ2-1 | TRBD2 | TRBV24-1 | CATSDSIAGGPYNEQFF | TGTGCCACCAGTGATTCAATAGCGGGAGGGCCCTACAATGAGCAGTTCTTC
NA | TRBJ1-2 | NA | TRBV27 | CASSFSRRYGYTF | TGTGCCAGCAGTTTCTCCAGGAGGTATGGCTACACCTTC
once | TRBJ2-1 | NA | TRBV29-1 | CSVEDTYNEQFF | TGCAGCGTTGAAGACACTTACAATGAGCAGTTCTTC
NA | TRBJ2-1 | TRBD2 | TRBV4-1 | CASSQPWTSGGLVREQFF | TGCGCCAGCAGCCAACCCTGGACTAGCGGGGGGCTTGTCCGTGAGCAGTTCTTC
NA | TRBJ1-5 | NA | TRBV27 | CASSLTGTSYQPQHF | TGTGCCAGCAGTTTAACCGGGACAAGTTATCAGCCCCAGCATTTT
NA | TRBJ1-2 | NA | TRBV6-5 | CASSYSQGLIYGYTF | TGTGCCAGCAGTTACTCGCAGGGATTGATCTATGGCTACACCTTC
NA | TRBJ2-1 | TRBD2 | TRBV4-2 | CASSQAGTSGGEQFF | TGTGCCAGCAGCCAAGCCGGGACTAGCGGGGGGGAGCAGTTCTTC
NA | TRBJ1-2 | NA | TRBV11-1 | CASSPWRVGYGYTF | TGTGCCAGCAGCCCATGGAGGGTGGGCTATGGCTACACCTTC
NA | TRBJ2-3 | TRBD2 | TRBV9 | CASSVEAGGTDTQYF | TGTGCCAGCAGCGTAGAAGCGGGGGGCACAGATACGCAGTATTTT
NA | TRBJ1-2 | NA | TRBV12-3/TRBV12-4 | CASSTGLLGYTF | TGTGCCAGCAGCACAGGGCTTTTGGGCTACACCTTC
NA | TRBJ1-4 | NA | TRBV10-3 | CAISATGLGNEKLFF | TGTGCCATCAGCGCCACAGGGCTGGGGAATGAAAAACTGTTTTTT